This TCR beta chain was recovered during a study of T cells after posttransplantation cyclophosphamide. Using immunoSEQ multiplex PCR, the repertoire was profiled, and TCRdb retains in-frame clones only, with some absent. The data contain about 7,200 clones, over 70% of them seen just once; the ten biggest clones take up 26%. The CDR3 has 17 residues. Germline CDR1 reads MGHDK; CDR2 reads SYGVNS. V lost 5 bases to trimming and J lost 0 bases, with 17 bases between them. This chain uses TRBV25-1 with TRBJ1-3, with D tentatively TRBD1 (6 bases). The sequence came from a woman between 45 and 60 years old in good health and a related stem cell transplant donor. Sample: memory CD4+ T cells sorted from blood. The DNA for the CDR3 is TGTGCCAGCAGTACCTCCGGGACACGGGGCTCTGGAAACACCATATATTTT. This codes for CASSTSGTRGSGNTIYF.